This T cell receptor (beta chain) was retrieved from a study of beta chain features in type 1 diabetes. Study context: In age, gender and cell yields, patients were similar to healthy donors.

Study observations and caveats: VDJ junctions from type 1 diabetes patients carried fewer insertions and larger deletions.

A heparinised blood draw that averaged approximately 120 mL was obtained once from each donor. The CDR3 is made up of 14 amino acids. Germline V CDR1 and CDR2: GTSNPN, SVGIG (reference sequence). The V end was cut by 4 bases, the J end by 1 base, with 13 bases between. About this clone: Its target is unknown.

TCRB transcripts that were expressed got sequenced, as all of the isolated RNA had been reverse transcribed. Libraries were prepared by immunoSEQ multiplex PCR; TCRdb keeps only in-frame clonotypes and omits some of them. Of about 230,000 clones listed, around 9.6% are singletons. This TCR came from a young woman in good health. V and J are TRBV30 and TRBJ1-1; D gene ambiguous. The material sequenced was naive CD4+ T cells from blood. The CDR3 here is CAWNTWPRNTEAFF. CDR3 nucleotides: TGTGCCTGGAACACCTGGCCTAGGAACACTGAAGCTTTCTTT. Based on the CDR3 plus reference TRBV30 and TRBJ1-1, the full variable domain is SQTIHQWPATLVQPVGSPLSLECTVEGTSNPNLYWYRQAAGRGLQLLFYSVGIGQISSEVPQNLSASRPQDRQFILSSKKLLLSDSGFYLCAWNTWPRNTEAFFGQGTRLTVV.